These 20 T cell receptor beta chains originate from one sample sequenced in a study of radiotherapy plus CTLA-4 blockade in lung cancer. Profiled with immunoSEQ multiplex PCR; TCRdb holds only in-frame clones, not every one. The sample includes about 28,000 clones, roughly four fifths of them seen just once. The specimen was peripheral blood, collected from a patient treated with radiotherapy plus ipilimumab. The receptors were sampled from a human donor with non-small cell lung cancer who had stable disease on radiotherapy plus ipilimumab.

The CDR3 is CASSLQRVSSYEQYV. Written as DNA, the CDR3 is TGTGCCAGCAGCTTGCAGCGGGTAAGCTCCTACGAGCAGTACGTC. The chain is built from TRBV5-6 and TRBJ2-7; tentatively, D is TRBD2 (6 bases). Germline CDR1 and CDR2: SGHDT and YYEEEE. There are 15 residues in the CDR3. Trimming removed 1 base at V and 0 bases at J, with 11 bases between.

This rearrangement joins TRBV4-2 to TRBJ2-3, with a weak D call TRBD2 (5 bases). The germline CDR1 and CDR2 sequences are LGHNA and YNFKEQ. Deletions cut 0 bases from V and 1 base from J, with 11 bases between. The CDR3 runs to 16 residues. Here the CDR3 reads CASSQEEGWGTDTQYF. The DNA of the CDR3 is TGTGCCAGCAGCCAAGAAGAGGGTTGGGGCACAGATACGCAGTATTTT.

This clone turned up a few times. V and J are TRBV6-6 and TRBJ1-2; D is possibly TRBD1 (6 bases). CDR3 length: 16 amino acids. Germline CDR1 is MNHNY and CDR2 is SVGAGI (reference sequence). The germline V and J ends were trimmed by 4 bases and 5 bases, with 20 bases remaining between them. As DNA, the CDR3 is TGTGCCAGCAGTTCCGGGCAGGGGTCGACCAAGTATGGCTACACCTTC. As protein: CASSSGQGSTKYGYTF.

The chain combines TRBV19 with TRBJ1-4; 7 positions match TRBD1. The V gene end was trimmed by 7 bases and the J gene end by 7 bases; junction bases not matched to a gene: 9. Germline V gene lookup returns CDR1 LNHDA and CDR2 SQIVND (reference sequence). The CDR3 is 14 residues long. The CDR3 region has the DNA TGTGCCAGTAAAGTGAGGACAGGCCGTGAAAAACTGTTTTTT. As protein: CASKVRTGREKLFF.

The chain links TRBV28 to TRBJ1-4, with TRBD1 as a possible D gene (5 bases). V was cut by 4 bases and J by 7 bases, with 19 bases left in between. The CDR3 contains 16 residues. Germline CDR1 and CDR2: MDHEN and SYDVKM. The CDR3 DNA sequence: TGTGCCAGCAGTTCCCCCGTTGAGGGGATCGGTGAAAAACTGTTTTTT. This sequence encodes CASSSPVEGIGEKLFF.

The V and J genes are TRBV25-1 and TRBJ2-7, with 8 bases matching TRBD2. From germline, CDR1 is MGHDK and CDR2 SYGVNS. There are 15 residues in the CDR3. Unmatched junction bases numbered 5, after V lost 2 bases and J lost 2 bases. CDR3 in amino acids: CASSERGGAAYEQYF. CDR3 sequence (DNA): TGTGCCAGCAGTGAACGGGGGGGCGCCGCCTACGAGCAGTACTTC.

The chain uses TRBV13 and TRBJ2-5; 7 positions agree with TRBD2. J was trimmed by 5 bases and V by 3 bases; bases with no gene match: 9. Germline V gene sequence: CDR1 PRHDT, CDR2 FYEKMQ (reference sequence). The CDR3 contains 15 residues. The CDR3 nucleotides are TGTGCCAGCAGCTTTCTCATTGCGGGGGAGGAGACCCAGTACTTC. Residues: CASSFLIAGEETQYF.

The sample holds one count of this clone. The chain uses TRBV15 and TRBJ2-5, with TRBD2 matching 9 bases. The CDR3 sequence is 17 residues long. The germline V gene has CDR1 LNHNV and CDR2 YYDKDF (reference sequence). The junction had 12 bases not matched to a gene; V was cut back by 0 bases and J by 7 bases. Here the CDR3 DNA reads TGTGCCACCAGCAGAGATCGAGGTAGCGGGGGTTCGGGGACCCAGTACTTC. The encoded protein is CATSRDRGSGGSGTQYF.

V usage is TRBV27 and J usage is TRBJ1-5; a possible D gene is TRBD1 (6 bases). V shed 7 bases and J shed 1 base, with 11 bases lying between them. This CDR3 contains 14 residues. Germline CDR1 is MNHEY and CDR2 is SMNVEV (reference sequence). The DNA of the CDR3 is TGTGCCAGCATACAGGGTCAAAGCAATCAGCCCCAGCATTTT. It is translated as CASIQGQSNQPQHF.

The chain carries TRBV5-5 and TRBJ2-2; 8 nucleotides agree with TRBD1. Germline CDR1 is SGHKS and CDR2 is YYEKEE (reference sequence). The CDR3 contains 16 residues. With 4 bases clipped from V and 1 base from J, the junction kept 6 bases outside the gene matches. As DNA, the CDR3 is TGTGCCAGCAGCAGCTACGGACAGGGGAACACCGGGGAGCTGTTTTTT. This sequence encodes CASSSYGQGNTGELFF.

V gene TRBV9 combines with J gene TRBJ2-5, with unresolved D. Germline assignment: CDR1 SGDLS and CDR2 YYNGEE. The CDR3 consists of 14 residues. V was pared by 0 bases and J by 0 bases, with 6 bases between. CDR3 in DNA: TGTGCCAGCAGCGTAGGGGTTCACCAAGAGACCCAGTACTTC. This translates into CASSVGVHQETQYF.

The rearrangement joins TRBV5-1 to TRBJ1-1; no definite D call. Trimming took off 7 bases at V and 2 bases at J, with 24 bases between the two ends. CDR1 and CDR2 (germline): SGHRS, YFSETQ. The length of the CDR3 is 17 residues. The CDR3 sequence is CASSLGVLRLFNTEAFF. In DNA, the CDR3 is TGCGCCAGCTCCCTAGGCGTCCTCCGACTTTTTAACACTGAAGCTTTCTTT.

This clone was counted between two and nine times. The chain joins TRBV5-1 to TRBJ2-7; D is unclear. Germline V gives CDR1 SGHRS, CDR2 YFSETQ. V lost 1 base and J 2 bases, leaving 7 bases between the germline ends. The CDR3 runs to 13 residues. DNA for the CDR3: TGCGCCAGCAGCTTGAGGGCAGCCTACGAGCAGTACTTC. It is translated as CASSLRAAYEQYF.

The genes are TRBV5-4 and TRBJ1-4, with D tentatively TRBD1 (6 bases). This CDR3 has 17 amino acids. V was pared by 2 bases and J by 5 bases, with 19 bases between. Looked up from germline, CDR1 is SGHNT and CDR2 is YYREEE (reference sequence). This chain's CDR3 is CASSFGGRGAFNEKLFF. The CDR3 DNA reads as TGTGCCAGCAGCTTCGGGGGCCGCGGGGCTTTCAATGAAAAACTGTTTTTT.

This clone was recorded only once. The chain uses TRBV6-5 and TRBJ2-7; 10 bases fit TRBD1. The CDR3 totals 15 residues. Germline values: CDR1 MNHEY, CDR2 SVGAGI. V trimming: 4 bases; J trimming: 6 bases; junction bases outside the gene matches: 9. This CDR3 is CASSSSGTGEIEQYF. For the CDR3, the DNA is TGTGCCAGCAGTTCCTCCGGGACAGGGGAGATCGAGCAGTACTTC.

The chain carries TRBV7-9 and TRBJ2-4; the match to TRBD1 covers 9 bases. CDR1 is SEHNR, CDR2 FQNEAQ, per germline (reference sequence). This CDR3 has 16 amino acids. V lost 7 bases, J lost 1 base, and 8 bases stayed unmatched. CDR3 region: CASTTGGYLAKNIQYF. CDR3 coding DNA: TGTGCCAGCACTACAGGGGGCTATCTGGCCAAAAACATTCAGTACTTC. Using reference TRBV7-9 and TRBJ2-4 for the parts outside the CDR3, the full variable domain is DTGVSQNPRHKITKRGQNVTFRCDPISEHNRLYWYRQTLGQGPEFLTYFQNEAQLEKSRLLSDRFSAERPKGSFSTLEIQRTEQGDSAMYLCASTTGGYLAKNIQYFGAGTRLSVL.

J is TRBJ1-2 and V is TRBV28; the D is unclear. The CDR3 sequence is 12 residues long. V lost 5 bases to trimming and J lost 5 bases, with 9 bases between them. Looked up from germline, CDR1 is MDHEN and CDR2 is SYDVKM. DNA for the CDR3: TGTGCCAGCAGTCCTGCAAAGTATGGCTACACCTTC. Protein product: CASSPAKYGYTF.

This sequence joins TRBV28 and TRBJ2-1, with a possible D match to TRBD2 (6 bases). Trimming pared 4 bases from V and 12 bases from J, leaving 10 bases between. The germline gives CDR1 MDHEN, CDR2 SYDVKM. The length of the CDR3 is 11 residues. The CDR3 sequence is CASSSRDLQFF. The DNA of the CDR3 is TGTGCCAGCAGTTCCCGGGACTTGCAGTTCTTC.

The chain links TRBV5-1 to TRBJ2-1, with TRBD1 identical over 7 bases. Germline V CDR1 and CDR2: SGHRS, YFSETQ. Trimming removed 5 bases from V and 6 bases from J; junction bases left unmatched: 8. This CDR3 contains 14 residues. In DNA form, the CDR3 reads TGCGCCAGCAGATCCACCGCAGGGGGCAATGAGCAGTTCTTC. Protein sequence: CASRSTAGGNEQFF. The entire variable domain, with the rest obtained from reference TRBV5-1 and TRBJ2-1, is as follows: KAGVTQTPRYLIKTRGQQVTLSCSPISGHRSVSWYQQTPGQGLQFLFEYFSETQRNKGNFPGRFSGRQFSNSRSEMNVSTLELGDSALYLCASRSTAGGNEQFFGPGTRLTVL.

The chain has TRBV2 and TRBJ1-5; D may be TRBD1 (6 bases). The germline V gene has CDR1 SNHLY and CDR2 FYNNEI. Trimming pared 3 bases from V and 1 base from J, leaving 13 bases between. CDR3 length equals 16 residues. The CDR3 protein is CASSEEQGISNQPQHF. The DNA of the CDR3 is TGTGCCAGCAGTGAGGAACAGGGTATCAGCAATCAGCCCCAGCATTTT. The whole variable domain, remainder taken from reference TRBV2 and TRBJ1-5, is EPEVTQTPSHQVTQMGQEVILRCVPISNHLYFYWYRQILGQKVEFLVSFYNNEISEKSEIFDDQFSVERPDGSNFTLKIRSTKLEDSAMYFCASSEEQGISNQPQHFGDGTRLSIL.